The rows below give T cell receptor beta chains drawn from one sample of a study of T cell responses to AZD1222 COVID-19 vaccine. The protocol was immunoSEQ multiplex PCR, while the TCRdb copy is restricted to in-frame clones and leaves out a portion. In the table there are 120,000 to 150,000 clones, about 86% of which are singletons. The material was peripheral blood, obtained 28 days after the second AZD1222 dose. Source of these receptors: an adult who received the AZD1222 COVID-19 vaccine. The CDR3 runs from the conserved cysteine through the conserved F or W. D genes are given only for firm matches. A clone size is listed for some rows: how often the clone was seen (once, few, many), or a class if it is expanded.

j_call cdr3_length v_call clone_size d_call cdr3_nt cdr3_aa
TRBJ1-4 15 TRBV6-6 once . TGTGCCAGCAGTTACTCGAAACAGAATAATGAAAAACTGTTTTTT CASSYSKQNNEKLFF
TRBJ2-3 19 TRBV9 few TRBD2 TGTGCCAGCAGCGACCCCTCCCGGGGTAGCGGGGGAGCCACAGATACGCAGTATTTT CASSDPSRGSGGATDTQYF
TRBJ1-1 14 TRBV5-1 . . TGCGCCAGCAGCTTGAGTAGCGGGGGGCGGGAAGCTTTCTTT CASSLSSGGREAFF
TRBJ1-1 13 TRBV10-1 . . TGCGCCAGCAGGAGACAGCTCAACACTGAAGCTTTCTTT CASRRQLNTEAFF
TRBJ2-3 15 TRBV7-8 . . TGTGCCAGCAGCTTTACGCAGTCAAGCACAGATACGCAGTATTTT CASSFTQSSTDTQYF
TRBJ2-2 14 TRBV2 few . TGTGCCAGCAGTTGGGATAGAGGAACCGGGGAGCTGTTTTTT CASSWDRGTGELFF
TRBJ1-4 15 TRBV7-2 once TRBD1 TGTGCCAGCAGCTCCCCGGGACAGGGAGATGAAAAACTGTTTTTT CASSSPGQGDEKLFF
TRBJ2-3 15 TRBV7-6 . TRBD2 TGTGCCAGCAGCCGCGGGGGGCCTCGCACAGATACGCAGTATTTT CASSRGGPRTDTQYF
TRBJ1-6 12 TRBV27 . . TGTGCCAGTAGTGTGGGGGGTTCACCCCTCCACTTT CASSVGGSPLHF
TRBJ2-1 15 TRBV27 . TRBD2 TGTGCCAGCATTTCCGGGACTAGCGCCTACAATGAGCAGTTCTTC CASISGTSAYNEQFF
TRBJ2-3 14 TRBV7-2 . TRBD2 TGTGCCAGCAGCCTGCGGGGGGGCACAGATACGCAGTATTTT CASSLRGGTDTQYF
TRBJ1-5 13 TRBV7-2 . . TGTGCCAGCAGCTTACGGGGCAATCAGCCCCAGCATTTT CASSLRGNQPQHF
TRBJ2-3 16 TRBV3-1/TRBV3-2 . TRBD1 TGTGCCAGCAGCCCACCGGGACAGAAGCGAACAGATACGCAGTATTTT CASSPPGQKRTDTQYF
TRBJ1-1 12 TRBV28 once . TGTGCCAGCAGTACTGGGGCGGCTCTGGCTTTCTTT CASSTGAALAFF
TRBJ2-3 13 TRBV10-2 once . TGCGCCAGCATGAAGGGGCTCACAGATACGCAGTATTTT CASMKGLTDTQYF
TRBJ2-5 17 TRBV6-1 . . TGTGCCAGCAGTGAACTTCCGCCGCTAGCAGGGGAAGAGACCCAGTACTTC CASSELPPLAGEETQYF
TRBJ2-1 14 TRBV19 . TRBD2 TGTGCCAGTAGAGGGCTAGCGGGAGCAAATGAGCAGTTCTTC CASRGLAGANEQFF
TRBJ2-7 14 TRBV3-1/TRBV3-2 . TRBD2 TGTGCCAGCAGCCCCCGGGGGGTGGTCTACGAGCAGTACTTC CASSPRGVVYEQYF
TRBJ2-3 13 TRBV12-3/TRBV12-4 . . TGTGCCAGCAGACTAGGGAACACAGATACGCAGTATTTT CASRLGNTDTQYF
TRBJ1-3 15 TRBV30 . . TGTGCCTGGAGTGACGGCACCCTCTCTGGAAACACCATATATTTT CAWSDGTLSGNTIYF
TRBJ2-7 14 TRBV18 . . TGTGCCAGCTCGGGTGTTGGCGAGGTGGGAGAGCAGTACTTC CASSGVGEVGEQYF
TRBJ1-4 16 TRBV27 . TRBD1 TGTGCCAGCAGACCCGGGACAGGGGCAACTAATGAAAAACTGTTTTTT CASRPGTGATNEKLFF
TRBJ2-7 15 TRBV7-2 . . TGTGCCAGCAGCGGGCCGGGGACACGAGACTACGAGCAGTACTTC CASSGPGTRDYEQYF
TRBJ2-5 15 TRBV7-2 . . TGTGCCAGCAGCGTCAGGGTTGGGGGCCACGAGACCCAGTACTTC CASSVRVGGHETQYF
TRBJ2-7 13 TRBV10-3 . . TGTGCCATCAGTCTACAGAGCTCCTACGAGCAGTACTTC CAISLQSSYEQYF
TRBJ2-2 17 TRBV2 . . TGTGCCAGCAGTGAAGGGTGGGCTAGCGCTCGGGACGGGGAGCTGTTTTTT CASSEGWASARDGELFF
TRBJ1-4 14 TRBV19 . TRBD1 TGTGCCAGTAGGGCAGGGGGTCCGGATGAAAAACTGTTTTTT CASRAGGPDEKLFF
TRBJ1-4 15 TRBV27 . . TGTGCCAGCAGTTTCGGGCCCCTCACCGGCGAAAAACTGTTTTTT CASSFGPLTGEKLFF
TRBJ1-1 12 TRBV30 . . TGTGCCTGGAGTTGGACAGACACTGAAGCTTTCTTT CAWSWTDTEAFF
TRBJ1-5 17 TRBV19 . . TGTGCCAGTACTCTCGAACCTATTACAGTTGCTAATCAGCCCCAGCATTTT CASTLEPITVANQPQHF
TRBJ2-3 15 TRBV9 once . TGTGCCAGCAACGTACAAGGAATAGGCACAGATACGCAGTATTTT CASNVQGIGTDTQYF
TRBJ1-1 12 TRBV30 . . TGTGCCTGGAGGGCAGGGCCCACTGAAGCTTTCTTT CAWRAGPTEAFF
TRBJ1-5 15 TRBV9 . . TGTGCCAGCAGCGTCGGGGGACATAGCAATCAGCCCCAGCATTTT CASSVGGHSNQPQHF
TRBJ2-1 15 TRBV7-8 . . TGTGCCAGCAGCACAACCGGGACCCTCGGTCATGAGCAGTTCTTC CASSTTGTLGHEQFF
TRBJ1-4 15 TRBV6-5 . . TGTGCCAGCACCCCCGTCAGGGTGGGTGGGGAAAAACTGTTTTTT CASTPVRVGGEKLFF
TRBJ1-6 15 TRBV6-6 . TRBD1 TGTGCCAGCAGTTACTCAGGGACAGGGAATTCACCCCTCCACTTT CASSYSGTGNSPLHF
TRBJ2-1 12 TRBV14 . . TGTGCCAGCAGCCATGTCCCGAGTGAGCAGTTCTTC CASSHVPSEQFF
TRBJ1-1 12 TRBV19 . . TGTGCCAGTCGGACTCTGAACACTGAAGCTTTCTTT CASRTLNTEAFF
TRBJ1-2 15 TRBV9 . TRBD1 TGTGCCAGCAGCGAAACAGGGGTGGCTAACTATGGCTACACCTTC CASSETGVANYGYTF
TRBJ2-5 14 TRBV19 . . TGTGCCAGTAGTCCGGGGGTCGGTTTGGAGACCCAGTACTTC CASSPGVGLETQYF
TRBJ2-3 16 TRBV3-1/TRBV3-2 . . TGTGCCAGCCGAAGAGGAGGTCTGGGTTTGACAGATACGCAGTATTTT CASRRGGLGLTDTQYF
TRBJ2-7 15 TRBV5-1 . . TGCGCCAGCAGCTTGGAGGTTGGCCTTTCCTACGAGCAGTACTTC CASSLEVGLSYEQYF
TRBJ2-7 14 TRBV6-6 . . TGTGCCAGCGCGTTAAGGGGGAACTCCTACGAGCAGTACTTC CASALRGNSYEQYF
TRBJ2-3 15 TRBV7-7 once TRBD1 TGTGCCAGCAGCTTAGGACAGGGGCAGGCAGATACGCAGTATTTT CASSLGQGQADTQYF
TRBJ1-5 17 TRBV4-2 . . TGTGCCAGCAGCCAAGAGGAGTCAGTCTTCTTGAATCAGCCCCAGCATTTT CASSQEESVFLNQPQHF
TRBJ2-1 12 TRBV15 . . TGTGCCACCAGGATGGGGGGAGAAGAGCAGTTCTTC CATRMGGEEQFF
TRBJ1-1 15 TRBV5-1 . . TGCGCCAGCGGGCTCTTCTCCGGGGGGAACACTGAAGCTTTCTTT CASGLFSGGNTEAFF
TRBJ2-1 17 TRBV18 . . TGTGCCAGCTCACCGGTCACCGGAATAGGCGGTGAGGATGAGCAGTTCTTC CASSPVTGIGGEDEQFF
TRBJ1-5 14 TRBV27 . . TGTGCCAGCAAACGCCGGGACGGAGATCAGCCCCAGCATTTT CASKRRDGDQPQHF
TRBJ2-7 14 TRBV25-1 . . TGTGCCAGCAGTGAACTGGGGGAGGCCTACGAGCAGTACTTC CASSELGEAYEQYF
TRBJ2-7 16 TRBV4-1 . TRBD1 TGCGCCAGCAGCCAAGGTTCCCGGGACAGGAACTACGAGCAGTACTTC CASSQGSRDRNYEQYF
TRBJ1-5 13 TRBV10-3 . . TGTGCCATCAGCCCTGACAAGGACCAGCCCCAGCATTTT CAISPDKDQPQHF
TRBJ1-2 14 TRBV27 once . TGTGCCAGCAGTTTACGGCGGGCTAACTATGGCTACACCTTC CASSLRRANYGYTF
TRBJ1-2 16 TRBV28 . TRBD1 TGTGCCAGCAGCCTCTTCGGAGGACAGGAAAACTATGGCTACACCTTC CASSLFGGQENYGYTF
TRBJ1-2 13 TRBV27 . . TGTGCCAGCAGTTTAGGGGGCGACTATGGCTACACCTTC CASSLGGDYGYTF
TRBJ1-6 21 TRBV28 . . TGTGCCAGCAGTATCCTTTTCGTGGCGACCGACCTTCGGGCGCGCGGCTCACCCCTCCACTTT CASSILFVATDLRARGSPLHF
TRBJ1-1 11 TRBV25-1 . . TGTGCCAGTGGGCCTTTAGCGAGGGCTTTCTTT CASGPLARAFF
TRBJ1-4 15 TRBV11-2 once . TGTGCCAGCAGCCCGAGCGGGATACAGGGTGAAAAACTGTTTTTT CASSPSGIQGEKLFF
TRBJ1-2 12 TRBV6-1 . . TGTGCCAGCAGTGAAAGGGTTCTCGGCTACACCTTC CASSERVLGYTF
TRBJ2-2 16 TRBV7-9 . . TGTGCCAGCAGCTTTAGAAGGGTGGGGGCCACCGGGGAGCTGTTTTTT CASSFRRVGATGELFF